These 7 T cell receptor beta chains were sequenced from one sample in a study of T-cell memory formation after mild COVID-19 (dated by TCRdb to the early 2020s). The library came from 5' RACE. The instrument was an Illumina NovaSeq 6000. Through fastp at Q25 and MiXCR, TCRdb rebuilt clones from the public reads, retaining in-frame beta chains. Identical CDR3 proteins give one entry, which carries the most common genes and DNA. Counted in this sample were about 200,000 distinct CDR3 sequences; 9% to 10% of them appeared once. 3% to 4.5% of the sample is taken by the ten largest. Sequenced: PBMCs or a T cell subset sorted from them (not recorded which). All receptors derive from a man younger than 35 who had mild COVID-19 (a few samples of this study predate the infection). The sample titles of this study are shuffled in the database, so cell type and time point are left out; the donor was told from shared clones.

In this sample, this clonotype turned up many times. V is TRBV7-2 and J is TRBJ2-7; 8 nucleotides line up with TRBD2. Germline V gene data show CDR1 as SGHTA and CDR2 as FQGNSA. The J segment lost 6 bases and the V segment lost 6 bases, leaving 10 bases of the junction unmatched. This CDR3 comprises 14 residues. CDR3 coding DNA: TGTGCCAGCAGTACCGTTGGTGCGGGGGGCGAGCAGTACTTC. It codes for CASSTVGAGGEQYF.

This clonotype has a count of ten or more. The rearrangement joins TRBV7-8 to TRBJ2-7; the D gene could be TRBD1 or TRBD2 (5 bases each). The germline V gene encodes CDR1 SGHVS and CDR2 FQNEAQ. V shed 4 bases and J shed 2 bases, with 12 bases lying between them. CDR3 length: 14 residues. The CDR3 nucleotides read TGTGCCAGCAGCTCCACGGGACGGACCTACGAGCAGTACTTC. Protein sequence: CASSSTGRTYEQYF.

The chain has TRBV6-5 and TRBJ2-3; D not resolved. The V end lost 5 bases, the J end lost 4 bases, and 16 bases lay between the germline ends. This CDR3 is built from 15 residues. Germline assignment: CDR1 MNHEY and CDR2 SVGAGI. The DNA of the CDR3 is TGTGCCAGCAGTATCCTGGGTAGCAGACCAGATACGCAGTATTTT. Residues: CASSILGSRPDTQYF.

This clonotype was detected ten times or more. V usage is TRBV12-3 or TRBV12-4 and J usage is TRBJ2-1; 7 nucleotides line up with TRBD1. The V and J ends lost 4 bases and 8 bases, in that order; junction bases with no gene match: 8. The CDR3 length is 14 residues. CDR3 residues: CASSSAGTAHEQFF. CDR3 nucleotide sequence: TGTGCCAGCAGTTCCGCCGGGACAGCCCATGAGCAGTTCTTC.

The chain uses TRBV19 and TRBJ2-5; D is possibly TRBD2 (6 bases). CDR1 and CDR2 from the germline V gene are LNHDA and SQIVND (reference sequence). This CDR3 spans 15 amino acids. V was clipped by 6 bases and J by 2 bases, with 16 bases between them. The chain's CDR3 is CASRGLGLLQETQYF. DNA of the CDR3: TGTGCCAGTAGGGGCTTGGGACTCCTGCAAGAGACCCAGTACTTC.

This clonotype was seen many times. The V call is TRBV7-2, the J call TRBJ1-2, with D possibly matching TRBD1 (5 bases). CDR3 length: 16 amino acids. Per the germline V gene, CDR1 is SGHTA and CDR2 is FQGNSA. V lost 5 bases to trimming and J lost 8 bases, with 24 bases between them. The CDR3 nucleotides are TGTGCCAGCAGCCTCCGGGACGTGCGGAGACTCGGAGGCTACACCTTC. Translated: CASSLRDVRRLGGYTF.

This clonotype was picked up many times. The chain combines TRBV7-8 with TRBJ2-3; maybe TRBD2 (7 bases). The CDR3 has 16 residues. The V gene lost 5 bases and the J gene lost 5 bases, with 20 bases spanning the gap. Germline V lookup: CDR1 SGHVS, CDR2 FQNEAQ. In DNA form, the CDR3 reads TGTGCCAGCAGCCCTGAGCTCGGGGGGCAGGGAGATACGCAGTATTTT. Translation: CASSPELGGQGDTQYF.